This T cell receptor (beta chain) was recovered during a study of cytomegalovirus exposure and HLA in healthy donors. Overall study findings and caveats: Among CMV-associated TCR beta chains, most appeared HLA-restricted in a later analysis. In an earlier analysis, about 87% or about 30%: the productive usage of most TCR beta V segments. Some V segments could not be told apart, so they were left out, TRBV6-2 and TRBV6-3 among them.

A remark on this clone: The antigen is undetermined.

The PCR was carried out with 60 Vbeta primers and 13 Jbeta primers. The protocol was immunoSEQ multiplex PCR, while the TCRdb copy is restricted to in-frame clones and leaves out a portion. Of about 110,000 clones listed, less than 75% were seen once; the top ten hold approximately 11%. Germline V lookup: CDR1 GTSNPN, CDR2 SVGIG (reference sequence). The V end was cut by 1 base, the J end by 4 bases, with 11 bases between. CDR3 length: 14 amino acids. The sample consisted of PBMCs. V usage is TRBV30 and J usage is TRBJ1-5, with TRBD1 as a possible D gene (6 bases). The source of this sequence is a man aged 35-49 years in good health and CMV-seropositive. CDR3 bases: TGTGCCTGGAGTGAGGGCAGGGGAAATCAGCCCCAGCATTTT. As protein: CAWSEGRGNQPQHF.